This entry lists 24 T cell receptor beta chains sequenced from one sample in a study of T cells after yellow fever vaccination. From the 5' RACE reads, TCRdb called clonotypes with MiXCR, one entry per CDR3 protein. The sample has more than 350,000 distinct CDR3 sequences, 9.5% to 13% seen once. Sequenced material: PBMCs, taken on the day of the first yellow fever vaccination. The receptors come from a young man who received the YFV17D yellow fever vaccine.

This clonotype has only a few counts. The chain links TRBV4-3 to TRBJ2-1; D gene unclear. From germline, CDR1 is LGHNA and CDR2 YSLEER. V dropped 11 bases and J dropped 2 bases, with 16 bases sitting between them. This CDR3 has 14 residues. CDR3 nucleotides: TGCGCCGGGCTAGGACCTCCCCCCTACAATGAGCAGTTCTTC. This sequence encodes CAGLGPPPYNEQFF.

V is TRBV6-1 and J is TRBJ1-5, with 7 bases matching TRBD1. The CDR3 is 15 residues long. J was trimmed by 3 bases and V by 5 bases; bases with no gene match: 7. CDR1 MNHNS and CDR2 SASEGT come from the germline V gene. This chain's CDR3 is CASSRRTGSNQPQHF. The CDR3, as DNA: TGTGCCAGCAGTAGACGGACAGGCTCCAATCAGCCCCAGCATTTT.

This clonotype appeared a few times. The rearrangement uses TRBV18 and TRBJ2-7, with D possibly being TRBD1 (6 bases). Trimming removed 3 bases from V and 4 bases from J, with 16 bases in between. The CDR3 contains 15 residues. Germline lookup yields CDR1 KGHSH and CDR2 LQKENI. The CDR3 protein is CASSPPGRGRYEQYF. In nucleotides, the CDR3 is TGTGCCAGCTCACCCCCGGGCAGGGGAAGATACGAGCAGTACTTC. The full variable domain, rest sourced from reference TRBV18 and TRBJ2-7, is NAGVMQNPRHLVRRRGQEARLRCSPMKGHSHVYWYRQLPEEGLKFMVYLQKENIIDESGMPKERFSAEFPKEGPSILRIQQVVRGDSAAYFCASSPPGRGRYEQYFGPGTRLTVT.

A few counts support this clonotype. The chain recombines TRBV6-1 with TRBJ2-2; D is possibly TRBD1 or TRBD2 (5 bases each). Germline V CDR1 and CDR2: MNHNS, SASEGT. CDR3 size: 14 residues. V lost 6 bases and J lost 3, with 11 bases in between. The CDR3 sequence is CASSRDGDTGELFF. The DNA for the CDR3 is TGTGCCAGCAGCCGGGACGGCGACACCGGGGAGCTGTTTTTT.

This rearrangement joins TRBV18 to TRBJ1-4, with D perhaps TRBD1 (6 bases). This CDR3 has 15 residues. The germline V gene encodes CDR1 KGHSH and CDR2 LQKENI. Trimming removed 6 bases from V and 1 base from J, with 12 bases in between. The CDR3 loop reads CASSPTGITNEKLFF. DNA of the CDR3: TGTGCCAGCTCTCCCACAGGGATAACTAATGAAAAACTGTTTTTT.

V usage is TRBV7-3 and J usage is TRBJ2-1; TRBD2 matches 8 bases. Trimming removed 3 bases from V and 9 bases from J; junction bases left unmatched: 4. This CDR3 is 13 amino acids long. Germline V gives CDR1 SGHTA, CDR2 FQGTGA. The CDR3 nucleotides read TGTGCCAGCAGCTTCACGGGGGGGGGTGAGCAGTTCTTC. This encodes CASSFTGGGEQFF.

The genes are TRBV7-9 and TRBJ1-4; 9 bases map to TRBD1. This CDR3 spans 15 amino acids. CDR1 is SEHNR, CDR2 FQNEAQ, per germline (reference sequence). The V gene end was trimmed by 2 bases and the J gene end by 8 bases; junction bases not matched to a gene: 6. The CDR3 DNA sequence: TGTGCCAGCAGCTTACGTTGGACAGGGGAAGAAAAACTGTTTTTT. It is translated as CASSLRWTGEEKLFF.

This chain connects TRBV12-1 to TRBJ1-2; the D call of TRBD1 is as the table states it, not checked on the DNA. TRBV12-1 is tagged as a pseudogene. The CDR3 loop spans 16 amino acids. CDR3 nucleotide sequence: TGTGCCAGCAGCTCCCCCCGGCAGCGTAGATTCTATGGCTACACCTTC. Translated, it gives CASSSPRQRRFYGYTF.

The CDR3 DNA reads as TGCGCCAGCAGCCTGTCGGATCCGAACACCGGGGAGCTGTTTTTT. Translation gives CASSLSDPNTGELFF. The rearrangement uses TRBV5-1 and TRBJ2-2; D call uncertain. In germline, CDR1 is SGHRS, CDR2 YFSETQ. V lost 4 bases, J lost 0 bases, and 10 bases lay in between. The CDR3 sequence is 15 residues long.

The genes are TRBV4-2 and TRBJ2-7; D is perhaps TRBD1 or TRBD2 (6 bases each). The CDR3 has 18 amino acids. Germline loops: CDR1 LGHNA, CDR2 YNFKEQ. The V end lost 1 base, the J end lost 0 bases, and 19 bases lay between the germline ends. CDR3 residues: CASSQVRFKEGGSYEQYF. The CDR3 nucleotides read TGTGCCAGCAGCCAAGTTCGTTTCAAGGAGGGGGGCTCCTACGAGCAGTACTTC.

There are a few counts of this clonotype. This chain uses TRBV20-1 with TRBJ1-2, with D possibly being TRBD1 (5 bases). Germline V CDR1 and CDR2: DFQATT, SNEGSKA (reference sequence). The ends were cut back, 4 bases at V and 6 bases at J, with 18 bases in the middle. The CDR3 loop spans 14 amino acids. The CDR3 protein is CSATVQAGYNGYTF. Written as DNA, the CDR3 is TGCAGTGCTACTGTACAGGCGGGCTACAATGGCTACACCTTC.

This clonotype was picked up a small number of times. CDR3 nucleotide sequence: TGTGCCAGCAGCTTAGTTCGACGGGGGGCCTATGGCTACACCTTC. As protein: CASSLVRRGAYGYTF. This chain uses TRBV7-2 with TRBJ1-2; maybe TRBD1 (6 bases). V was shortened by 1 base and J by 4 bases, with 13 bases between the two germline ends. The V gene's germline CDR1 is SGHTA and CDR2 FQGNSA. CDR3 length: 15 amino acids.

This clonotype turned up a few times. The rearrangement uses TRBV4-2 and TRBJ2-2; D not resolved. The CDR3 covers 15 residues. Germline CDR1 and CDR2: LGHNA and YNFKEQ. The ends were cut back, 0 bases at V and 6 bases at J, with 11 bases in the middle. This chain's CDR3 is CASSQDDAQAGELFF. As DNA, the CDR3 is TGTGCCAGCAGCCAAGACGACGCGCAGGCCGGGGAGCTGTTTTTT.

This clonotype occurred a few times. The rearrangement links TRBV12-3 or TRBV12-4 to TRBJ2-3; no firm D call. The CDR3 covers 15 residues. Trimming took 2 bases from V and 2 from J, leaving 11 bases between them. The CDR3 protein is CASSLKSGYTDTQYF. The CDR3 DNA sequence: TGTGCCAGCAGTTTAAAGTCTGGGTACACAGATACGCAGTATTTT.

Worth noting for this clonotype: The junction departs from germline at one end; a sequencing error may be responsible. The chain joins TRBV5-4 to TRBJ2-2; D might be TRBD1 (7 bases). Germline CDR1 is SGHNT and CDR2 is YYREEE (reference sequence). The CDR3 is 16 residues long. Here the CDR3 DNA reads TGTGCCAGCCGCTTGGAGGGGGCTCGAAGCACCGGGGAGCTGATTTTT. This translates into CASRLEGARSTGELIF.

This chain uses TRBV4-1 with TRBJ1-3; perhaps TRBD1 as D (5 bases). Trimming removed 4 bases from V and 0 bases from J, with 16 bases in between. The CDR3 sequence is 17 residues long. The germline CDR1 and CDR2 sequences are MGHRA and YSYEKL. CDR3 sequence (DNA): TGCGCCAGCAGCCGTGAAGATGGGGGTAACTCTGGAAACACCATATATTTT. It encodes CASSREDGGNSGNTIYF.

This clonotype was observed a few times. V is TRBV4-1 and J is TRBJ1-1, with D perhaps matching TRBD1 (5 bases). The V and J ends lost 0 bases and 6 bases respectively, with 14 bases between them. This CDR3 comprises 15 residues. Germline CDR1 is MGHRA and CDR2 is YSYEKL. The chain's CDR3 is CASSQEAGRAAEAFF. As DNA, the CDR3 is TGCGCCAGCAGCCAAGAAGCGGGCAGGGCCGCTGAAGCTTTCTTT.

In this sample, this clonotype turned up a few times. The V and J genes are TRBV4-3 and TRBJ1-5; D unclear. V was shortened by 0 bases and J by 7 bases, with 7 bases between the two germline ends. The germline gives CDR1 LGHNA, CDR2 YSLEER. This CDR3 has 13 amino acids. CDR3: CASSQDLKQPQHF. CDR3 DNA: TGCGCCAGCAGCCAAGATTTGAAGCAGCCCCAGCATTTT.

This clonotype appeared many times. V gene TRBV11-1 combines with J gene TRBJ2-1; D is possibly TRBD1 or TRBD2 (5 bases each). Germline V CDR1 and CDR2: SGHAT, FQDESV (reference sequence). Trimming removed 3 bases at V and 0 bases at J, with 12 bases between. The CDR3 loop spans 16 amino acids. This CDR3 is CASSFSGGSSYNEQFF. CDR3 DNA: TGTGCCAGCAGCTTTAGTGGGGGAAGCTCCTACAATGAGCAGTTCTTC.

The chain joins TRBV4-3 to TRBJ2-3; D is possibly TRBD2 (7 bases). The CDR3 covers 17 residues. Trimming removed 1 base at V and 5 bases at J, with 19 bases between. CDR1 and CDR2 from the germline V gene are LGHNA and YSLEER. The CDR3 is CASSQVPVRGAGDTQYF. The CDR3, as DNA: TGCGCCAGCAGCCAAGTCCCCGTCCGGGGGGCAGGAGATACGCAGTATTTT.

V is TRBV5-1 and J is TRBJ1-6; D is perhaps TRBD1 (5 bases). Trimming removed 1 base at V and 9 bases at J, with 17 bases between. The CDR3 is 16 residues long. Germline V lookup: CDR1 SGHRS, CDR2 YFSETQ. The CDR3 nucleotides are TGCGCCAGCAGCTTGAATTACGCAGGGCCGAGTTCACCCCTCCACTTT. This encodes CASSLNYAGPSSPLHF. Full variable domain (outside the CDR3, taken from reference TRBV5-1 and TRBJ1-6): KAGVTQTPRYLIKTRGQQVTLSCSPISGHRSVSWYQQTPGQGLQFLFEYFSETQRNKGNFPGRFSGRQFSNSRSEMNVSTLELGDSALYLCASSLNYAGPSSPLHFGNGTRLTVT.

In this sample, this clonotype turned up a few times. The rearrangement uses TRBV5-5 and TRBJ2-2; 7 bases agree with TRBD2. The V gene end was trimmed by 2 bases and the J gene end by 1 base; junction bases not matched to a gene: 2. The CDR3 contains 15 residues. The germline CDR1 and CDR2 sequences are SGHKS and YYEKEE (reference sequence). The CDR3 region is CASSLLAMNTGELFF. The DNA for the CDR3 is TGTGCCAGCAGCTTACTAGCGATGAACACCGGGGAGCTGTTTTTT.

This clonotype was observed a handful of times. The chain combines TRBV5-1 with TRBJ2-5; D gene unclear. The germline gives CDR1 SGHRS, CDR2 YFSETQ. Trimming shortened V by 4 bases and J by 0 bases, and 7 bases separated the two germline ends. The length of the CDR3 is 13 residues. In nucleotides, the CDR3 is TGCGCCAGCAGCCGAGGCAACCAAGAGACCCAGTACTTC. Amino acid sequence: CASSRGNQETQYF.

V and J are TRBV19 and TRBJ2-5; a possible D gene is TRBD2 (6 bases). This CDR3 contains 15 residues. The V and J ends lost 5 bases and 1 base respectively, with 14 bases between them. Germline CDR1 reads LNHDA; CDR2 reads SQIVND (reference sequence). CDR3: CASSVLGLTQETQYF. DNA for the CDR3: TGTGCCAGTAGTGTCCTGGGACTGACCCAAGAGACCCAGTACTTC.